The source of this T cell receptor (beta chain) is a study of beta chain features in type 1 diabetes. Study details: No patient-donor differences in age, gender, total cells or subset yield.

The authors obtained over 95% purity in all sorted populations. With 6 bases removed from V and 0 bases from J, the gap between germline ends came to 10 bases. The germline gives CDR1 MDHEN, CDR2 SYDVKM. This CDR3 spans 14 amino acids. Reverse transcribing all isolated RNA meant expressed TCRB transcripts were sequenced. Sequenced by immunoSEQ multiplex PCR; TCRdb stores in-frame clones only, minus some. The sample contains about 150,000 clones, roughly 8.1% of which appear only once. The source is a man between 18 and 29 years old in good health. This sequence joins TRBV28 and TRBJ2-3; maybe TRBD2 (6 bases). Sequenced input: central memory CD4+ T cells from blood. This CDR3 reads CASRPGLSTDTQYF. CDR3 DNA sequence: TGTGCCAGCAGGCCGGGACTTAGCACAGATACGCAGTATTTT.